The 20 T cell receptor beta chains given below trace back to one sample, sequenced in a study of T cells in Graves' hyperthyroidism and ophthalmopathy. TCR beta CDR3 regions were amplified from RNA transcripts. Carried out on the TCR CDR3, a first-round RT-PCR used the HTBI primer set. Via MiXCR, TCRdb re-called the multiplex PCR reads, giving one row per CDR3 protein. The table shows 300,000 to 400,000 distinct CDR3 sequences, with over 11% occurring only once. The sample was blood. The receptors here all came from a woman in her sixties with Graves' hyperthyroidism.

This clonotype was picked up many times. V and J are TRBV6-2 or TRBV6-3 and TRBJ2-7; tentative D call: TRBD2 (5 bases). This CDR3 is 17 amino acids long. V was clipped by 0 bases and J by 3 bases, with 18 bases between them. The V gene's germline CDR1 is MNHEY and CDR2 SVGEGT. CDR3 residues: CASSYSPRRTWDYEQYF. The CDR3 DNA is TGTGCCAGCAGTTACTCACCCAGGAGGACGTGGGACTACGAGCAGTACTTC.

At least ten counts were recorded for this clonotype. The rearrangement uses TRBV20-1 and TRBJ2-3, with D tentatively TRBD2 (5 bases). V lost 6 bases and J lost 0, with 13 bases in between. Germline values: CDR1 DFQATT, CDR2 SNEGSKA (reference sequence). This CDR3 is built from 14 residues. The CDR3 bases are TGCAGTGCATCGGACTTCTCTAGCACAGATACGCAGTATTTT. Translating it yields CSASDFSSTDTQYF.

This clonotype was picked up a small number of times. V usage is TRBV5-8 and J usage is TRBJ1-6, with D perhaps matching TRBD1 (6 bases). The CDR3 totals 14 residues. Deletions cut 0 bases from V and 7 bases from J, with 8 bases between. Germline values: CDR1 SGHTS, CDR2 YDEGEE. The CDR3 protein is CASSLDRENSPLHF. The CDR3 DNA reads as TGTGCCAGCAGCTTGGACAGGGAAAATTCACCCCTCCACTTT.

The chain is built from TRBV19 and TRBJ2-3; no firm D call. The germline V gene has CDR1 LNHDA and CDR2 SQIVND (reference sequence). V was trimmed by 5 bases and J by 0 bases, leaving 12 bases between them. The CDR3 runs 15 residues. In DNA, the CDR3 is TGTGCCAGTAGTTTAAGGAGTGGAAGCACAGATACGCAGTATTTT. Its translation: CASSLRSGSTDTQYF.

This clonotype has at least ten counts. This chain connects TRBV28 to TRBJ1-5; the D gene is possibly TRBD1 (5 bases). CDR3 length: 14 amino acids. Per germline, CDR1 MDHEN and CDR2 SYDVKM. Trimming removed 3 bases at V and 7 bases at J, with 13 bases between. CDR3 nucleotides: TGTGCCAGCAGTTTGTTGGGGGTGGGGCAGCCCCAGCATTTT. Its translation is CASSLLGVGQPQHF.

This clonotype was detected ten times or more. This sequence joins TRBV30 and TRBJ2-3; D gene ambiguous. Trimming removed 0 bases from V and 1 base from J, with 14 bases in between. CDR3 length equals 16 residues. The germline V gene has CDR1 GTSNPN and CDR2 SVGIG (reference sequence). CDR3 residues: CAWSVPRSLGTDTQYF. CDR3 bases: TGTGCCTGGAGTGTACCTAGGAGCTTGGGCACAGATACGCAGTATTTT.

Ten or more counts support this clonotype. The chain couples TRBV20-1 to TRBJ1-2; 8 bases align to TRBD1. The CDR3 contains 13 residues. In germline, CDR1 is DFQATT, CDR2 SNEGSKA (reference sequence). V gave up 0 bases and J gave up 6 bases; unmatched junction bases: 3. The chain's CDR3 is CSARETGGNGYTF. The CDR3 coding sequence is TGCAGTGCTAGAGAAACAGGGGGAAATGGCTACACCTTC.

This clonotype was observed a few times. The chain uses TRBV12-3 or TRBV12-4 and TRBJ2-5, with TRBD2 matching over 10 bases. V was clipped by 3 bases and J by 5 bases; unmatched bases: 3. The CDR3 loop spans 14 amino acids. This chain's CDR3 is CASSFSGGPETQYF. For the CDR3, the DNA is TGTGCCAGCAGTTTTAGCGGGGGGCCGGAGACCCAGTACTTC.

This clonotype has a count of ten or more. The chain is built from TRBV5-1 and TRBJ2-7, with D unresolved. The germline gives CDR1 SGHRS, CDR2 YFSETQ. Trimming took 0 bases from V and 5 from J, leaving 9 bases between them. This CDR3 spans 13 amino acids. In DNA form, the CDR3 reads TGCGCCAGCAGCTTGGACAGTAACGACGAGCAGTACTTC. Translation: CASSLDSNDEQYF.

The chain carries TRBV5-1 and TRBJ1-1, with 12 bases fitting TRBD1. V was clipped by 4 bases and J by 1 base; unmatched bases: 5. The CDR3 loop spans 16 amino acids. CDR1 and CDR2 (germline): SGHRS, YFSETQ. The chain's CDR3 is CASSLGTGGSNTEAFF. CDR3 sequence (DNA): TGCGCCAGCAGCCTCGGGACAGGGGGCTCGAACACTGAAGCTTTCTTT.

This clonotype was counted ten times or more. The chain joins TRBV5-1 to TRBJ1-4; D is unclear. This CDR3 has 13 residues. Looked up from germline, CDR1 is SGHRS and CDR2 is YFSETQ. The V gene lost 5 bases and the J gene lost 0 bases, with 5 bases spanning the gap. The CDR3 nucleotides read TGCGCCAGCAGACAGACAACTAATGAAAAACTGTTTTTT. Amino acid sequence: CASRQTTNEKLFF. The full variable domain, with the rest looked up from reference TRBV5-1 and TRBJ1-4, is KAGVTQTPRYLIKTRGQQVTLSCSPISGHRSVSWYQQTPGQGLQFLFEYFSETQRNKGNFPGRFSGRQFSNSRSEMNVSTLELGDSALYLCASRQTTNEKLFFGSGTQLSVL.

This clonotype was recorded many times. The chain recombines TRBV15 with TRBJ1-5, with D maybe TRBD1 (5 bases). The V end was cut by 4 bases, the J end by 3 bases, with 13 bases between. Germline V lookup: CDR1 LNHNV, CDR2 YYDKDF (reference sequence). The CDR3 sequence is 15 residues long. CDR3 bases: TGTGCCACCAGCACCGATGCGGGGGACAATCAGCCCCAGCATTTT. It codes for CATSTDAGDNQPQHF.

The CDR3 DNA follows: TGTGCCAGCAGTCCCACTAGCGGACTCTACGAGCAGTACTTC. This encodes CASSPTSGLYEQYF. The gene calls are TRBV12-3 or TRBV12-4 and TRBJ2-7; 8 bases align to TRBD2. This CDR3 is 14 amino acids long. Unmatched junction bases numbered 6, after V lost 5 bases and J lost 3 bases.

The chain couples TRBV28 to TRBJ2-7; D may correspond to TRBD1 or TRBD2 (7 bases each). Germline V gives CDR1 MDHEN, CDR2 SYDVKM. Trimming took off 6 bases at V and 4 bases at J, with 22 bases between the two ends. The CDR3 runs 16 residues. The CDR3 is CASSSGGGAAGYEQYF. CDR3 coding DNA: TGTGCCAGCAGCTCAGGGGGAGGGGCCGCGGGGTACGAGCAGTACTTC.

The chain links TRBV5-1 to TRBJ2-7; D not certain. The V end lost 7 bases, the J end lost 2 bases, and 10 bases lay between the germline ends. CDR3 size: 12 residues. Germline values: CDR1 SGHRS, CDR2 YFSETQ. CDR3 loop: CASGRYAYEQYF. As DNA, the CDR3 is TGCGCCAGCGGCCGGTATGCCTACGAGCAGTACTTC.

This chain connects TRBV7-8 to TRBJ1-2; D call uncertain. Trimming removed 5 bases at V and 8 bases at J, with 12 bases between. The CDR3 extends over 12 amino acids. Germline V gene sequence: CDR1 SGHVS, CDR2 FQNEAQ. CDR3: CASSPRLQGYTF. CDR3 nucleotide sequence: TGTGCCAGCAGCCCGAGACTACAGGGCTACACCTTC.

V and J are TRBV11-3 and TRBJ2-7; D gene unclear. This CDR3 spans 12 amino acids. CDR1 is SGHNT and CDR2 is YENEEA in the germline V gene. Trimming cost V 5 bases and J 2 bases, with 7 bases left between them. The CDR3 sequence: CASSAPPYEQYF. The CDR3 DNA is TGTGCCAGCAGCGCTCCCCCCTACGAGCAGTACTTC. Full variable domain (outside the CDR3, taken from reference TRBV11-3 and TRBJ2-7): EAGVVQSPRYKIIEKKQPVAFWCNPISGHNTLYWYLQNLGQGPELLIRYENEEAVDDSQLPKDRFSAERLKGVDSTLKIQPAELGDSAVYLCASSAPPYEQYFGPGTRLTVT.

The chain joins TRBV7-2 to TRBJ1-1, with D possibly matching TRBD1 (5 bases). V was shortened by 6 bases and J by 1 base, with 12 bases between the two germline ends. CDR3 length equals 14 residues. Germline V gene sequence: CDR1 SGHTA, CDR2 FQGNSA. For the CDR3, the DNA is TGTGCCAGCAGACCGTCGGGGGGGAACACTGAAGCTTTCTTT. Protein: CASRPSGGNTEAFF.

This clonotype turned up a few times. The J gene is TRBJ1-5, the V gene TRBV7-2, with D perhaps TRBD1 (5 bases). This CDR3 has 16 residues. The germline V and J ends were trimmed by 1 base and 1 base, with 11 bases remaining between them. Germline CDR1 SGHTA, CDR2 FQGNSA. Here the CDR3 reads CASSLVGGLSNQPQHF. CDR3 coding DNA: TGTGCCAGCAGCTTAGTTGGGGGTTTAAGCAATCAGCCCCAGCATTTT.

This clonotype occurred many times. This chain links TRBV11-3 with TRBJ2-2; 14 bases line up with TRBD2. The CDR3 consists of 18 residues. V lost 4 bases, J lost 10 bases, and 14 bases stayed unmatched. The germline gives CDR1 SGHNT, CDR2 YENEEA. The CDR3 loop reads CASSYAPGTSGSFEELFF. The CDR3 DNA is TGTGCCAGCAGCTACGCCCCCGGGACTAGCGGGAGTTTTGAGGAGCTGTTTTTT.